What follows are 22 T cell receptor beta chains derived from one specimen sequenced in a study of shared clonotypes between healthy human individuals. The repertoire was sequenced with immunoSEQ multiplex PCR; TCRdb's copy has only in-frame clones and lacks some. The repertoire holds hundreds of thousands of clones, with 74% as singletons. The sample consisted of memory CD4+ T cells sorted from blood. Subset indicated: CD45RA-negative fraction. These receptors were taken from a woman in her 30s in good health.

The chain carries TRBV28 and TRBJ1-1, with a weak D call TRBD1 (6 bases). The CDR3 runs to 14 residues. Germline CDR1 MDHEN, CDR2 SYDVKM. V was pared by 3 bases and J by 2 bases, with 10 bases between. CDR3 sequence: CASSFRTANTEAFF. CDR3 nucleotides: TGTGCCAGCAGTTTTCGGACAGCTAACACTGAAGCTTTCTTT.

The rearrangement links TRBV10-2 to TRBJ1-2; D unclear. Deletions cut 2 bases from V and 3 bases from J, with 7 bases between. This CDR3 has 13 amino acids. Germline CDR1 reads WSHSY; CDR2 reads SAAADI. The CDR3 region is CASSETLDYGYTF. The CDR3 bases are TGCGCCAGCAGTGAGACACTGGACTATGGCTACACCTTC.

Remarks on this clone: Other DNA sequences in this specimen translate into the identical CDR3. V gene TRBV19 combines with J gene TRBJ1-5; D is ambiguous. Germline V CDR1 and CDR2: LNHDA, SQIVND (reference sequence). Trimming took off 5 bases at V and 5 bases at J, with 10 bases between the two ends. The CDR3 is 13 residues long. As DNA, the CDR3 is TGTGCCAGTAGTCCAGGTCTCCATCAGCCCCAGCATTTT. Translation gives CASSPGLHQPQHF.

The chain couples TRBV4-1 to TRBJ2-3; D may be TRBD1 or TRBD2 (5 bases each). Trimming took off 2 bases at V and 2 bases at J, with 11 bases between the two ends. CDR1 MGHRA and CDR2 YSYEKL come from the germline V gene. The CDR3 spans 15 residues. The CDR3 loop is CASSQPGPYTDTQYF. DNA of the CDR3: TGCGCCAGCAGCCAACCGGGACCCTACACAGATACGCAGTATTTT.

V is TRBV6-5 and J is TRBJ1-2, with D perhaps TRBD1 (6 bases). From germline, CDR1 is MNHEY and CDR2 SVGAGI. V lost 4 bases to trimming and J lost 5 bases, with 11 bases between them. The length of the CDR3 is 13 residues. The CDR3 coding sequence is TGTGCCAGCAGTTCTGGACAGCTATATGGCTACACCTTC. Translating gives CASSSGQLYGYTF.

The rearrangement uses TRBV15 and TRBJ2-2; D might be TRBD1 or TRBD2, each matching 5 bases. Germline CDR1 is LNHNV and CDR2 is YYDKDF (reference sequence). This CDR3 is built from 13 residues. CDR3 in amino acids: CAFSGRTTGELFF. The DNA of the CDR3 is TGTGCTTTTTCGGGACGGACCACCGGGGAGCTGTTTTTT. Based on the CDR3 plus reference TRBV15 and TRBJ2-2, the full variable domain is DAMVIQNPRYQVTQFGKPVTLSCSQTLNHNVMYWYQQKSSQAPKLLFHYYDKDFNNEADTPDNFQSRRPNTSFCFLDIRSPGLGDTAMYLCAFSGRTTGELFFGEGSRLTVL.

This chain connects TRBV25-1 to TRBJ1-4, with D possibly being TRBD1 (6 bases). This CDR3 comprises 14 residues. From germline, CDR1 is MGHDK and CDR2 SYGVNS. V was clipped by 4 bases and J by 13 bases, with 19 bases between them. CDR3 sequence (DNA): TGTGCCAGCAGTGTCAGGGGTATGGAAATGAGACTGTTTTTT. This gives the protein CASSVRGMEMRLFF.

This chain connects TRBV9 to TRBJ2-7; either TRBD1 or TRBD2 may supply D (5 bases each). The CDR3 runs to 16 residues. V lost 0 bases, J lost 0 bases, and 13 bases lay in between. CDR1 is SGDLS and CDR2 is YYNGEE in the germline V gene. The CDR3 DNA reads TGTGCCAGCAGCGTAGCTGGGACGGCTCCCTCCTACGAGCAGTACTTC. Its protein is CASSVAGTAPSYEQYF.

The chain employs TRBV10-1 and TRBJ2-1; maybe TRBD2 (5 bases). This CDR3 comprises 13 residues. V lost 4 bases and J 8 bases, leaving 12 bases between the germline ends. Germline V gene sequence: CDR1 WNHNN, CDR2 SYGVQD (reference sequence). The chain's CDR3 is CASSGSNGDEQFF. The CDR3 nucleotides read TGCGCCAGCAGTGGGTCCAACGGGGATGAGCAGTTCTTC.

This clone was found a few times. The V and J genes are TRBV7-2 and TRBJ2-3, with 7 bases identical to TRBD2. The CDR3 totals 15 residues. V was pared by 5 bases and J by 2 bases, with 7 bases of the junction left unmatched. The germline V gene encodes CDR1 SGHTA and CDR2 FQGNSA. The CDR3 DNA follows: TGTGCCAGCAGCACAAAAGCGGGGCTCACAGATACGCAGTATTTT. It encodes CASSTKAGLTDTQYF.

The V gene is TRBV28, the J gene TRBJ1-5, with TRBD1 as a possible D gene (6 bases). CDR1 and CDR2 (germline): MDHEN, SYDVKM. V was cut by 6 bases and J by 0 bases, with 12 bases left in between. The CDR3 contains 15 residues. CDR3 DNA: TGTGCCAGCAGACCCGGACAGATTAGCAATCAGCCCCAGCATTTT. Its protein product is CASRPGQISNQPQHF.

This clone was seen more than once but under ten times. The CDR3 DNA sequence: TGTGCCAGCAGCTCCTGGACTTTCACAGATACGCAGTATTTT. Translating it yields CASSSWTFTDTQYF. The chain is built from TRBV7-2 and TRBJ2-3; D is perhaps TRBD2 (5 bases). Trimming removed 4 bases at V and 2 bases at J, with 10 bases between. The CDR3 consists of 14 residues. Germline V gene data show CDR1 as SGHTA and CDR2 as FQGNSA. Together with reference TRBV7-2 and TRBJ2-3, the CDR3 gives the full variable domain: GAGVSQSPSNKVTEKGKDVELRCDPISGHTALYWYRQSLGQGLEFLIYFQGNSAPDKSGLPSDRFSAERTGGSVSTLTIQRTQQEDSAVYLCASSSWTFTDTQYFGPGTRLTVL.

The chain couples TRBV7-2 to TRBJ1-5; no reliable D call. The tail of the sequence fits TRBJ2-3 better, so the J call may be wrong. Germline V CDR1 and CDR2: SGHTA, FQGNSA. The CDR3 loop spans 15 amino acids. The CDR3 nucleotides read TGTGCCAGCAGCCTTAGCCACCTCAGCAATCAGCCCCAGTATTTT. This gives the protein CASSLSHLSNQPQYF.

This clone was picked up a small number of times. The CDR3 DNA is TGCGCCAGCAGAGAGAACCAGGGAACTGAAGCTTTCTTT. It specifies CASRENQGTEAFF. This rearrangement joins TRBV10-2 to TRBJ1-1; possibly TRBD1 for D (5 bases). V dropped 6 bases and J dropped 5 bases, with 13 bases sitting between them. Germline values: CDR1 WSHSY, CDR2 SAAADI. This CDR3 has 13 amino acids.

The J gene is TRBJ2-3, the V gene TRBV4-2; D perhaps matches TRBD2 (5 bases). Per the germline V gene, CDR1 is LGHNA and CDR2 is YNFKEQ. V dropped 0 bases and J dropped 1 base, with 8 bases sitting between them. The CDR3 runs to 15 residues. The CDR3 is CASSQDPSRTDTQYF. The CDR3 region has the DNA TGTGCCAGCAGCCAAGATCCTAGCCGCACAGATACGCAGTATTTT.

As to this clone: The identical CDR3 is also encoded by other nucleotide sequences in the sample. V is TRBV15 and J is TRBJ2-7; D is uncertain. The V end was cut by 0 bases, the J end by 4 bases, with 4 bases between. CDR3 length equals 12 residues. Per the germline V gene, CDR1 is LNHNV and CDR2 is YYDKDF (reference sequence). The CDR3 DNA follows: TGTGCCACCAGCAGAGATCTATACGAGCAGTACTTC. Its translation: CATSRDLYEQYF.

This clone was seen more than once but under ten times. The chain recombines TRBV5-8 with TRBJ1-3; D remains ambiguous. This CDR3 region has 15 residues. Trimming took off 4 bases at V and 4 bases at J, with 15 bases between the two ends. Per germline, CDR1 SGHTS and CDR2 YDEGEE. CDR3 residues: CASSRTPAGGNTIYF. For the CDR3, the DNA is TGTGCCAGCAGCCGGACTCCGGCGGGGGGAAACACCATATATTTT.

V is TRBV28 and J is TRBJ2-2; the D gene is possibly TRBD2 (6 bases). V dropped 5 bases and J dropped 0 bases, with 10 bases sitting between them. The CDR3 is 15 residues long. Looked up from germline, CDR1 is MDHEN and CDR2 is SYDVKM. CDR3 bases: TGTGCCAGCAGTGACGGGACTTCGAACACCGGGGAGCTGTTTTTT. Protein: CASSDGTSNTGELFF.

CDR3 loop: CASSVDLRLAGSNTGELFF. The CDR3 coding sequence is TGTGCCAGCAGCGTAGATTTGAGGCTAGCGGGGTCGAACACCGGGGAGCTGTTTTTT. The chain carries TRBV9 and TRBJ2-2, with 9 bases fitting TRBD2. The germline V gene encodes CDR1 SGDLS and CDR2 YYNGEE. The CDR3 consists of 19 residues. Germline trimming cut 0 bases from V and 0 bases from J; bases unmatched to any gene: 9.

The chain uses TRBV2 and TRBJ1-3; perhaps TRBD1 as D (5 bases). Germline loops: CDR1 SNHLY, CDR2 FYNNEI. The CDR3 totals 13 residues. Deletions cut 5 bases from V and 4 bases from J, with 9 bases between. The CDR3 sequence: CASSKDIGNTIYF. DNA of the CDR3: TGTGCCAGCAGTAAGGACATAGGAAACACCATATATTTT.

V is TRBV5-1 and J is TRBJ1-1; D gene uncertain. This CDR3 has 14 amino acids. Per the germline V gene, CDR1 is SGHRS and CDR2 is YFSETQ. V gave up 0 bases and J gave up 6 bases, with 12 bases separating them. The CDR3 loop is CASSLGGRSAEAFF. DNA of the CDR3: TGCGCCAGCAGCTTGGGGGGAAGGAGCGCTGAAGCTTTCTTT. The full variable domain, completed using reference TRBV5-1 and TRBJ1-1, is KAGVTQTPRYLIKTRGQQVTLSCSPISGHRSVSWYQQTPGQGLQFLFEYFSETQRNKGNFPGRFSGRQFSNSRSEMNVSTLELGDSALYLCASSLGGRSAEAFFGQGTRLTVV.

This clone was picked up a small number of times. CDR3: CASSLQGAGTGELFF. As DNA, the CDR3 is TGTGCCAGCAGTTTACAGGGGGCGGGCACCGGGGAGCTGTTTTTT. The chain couples TRBV6-5 to TRBJ2-2, with 9 bases fitting TRBD1. The CDR3 spans 15 residues. Germline V gene lookup returns CDR1 MNHEY and CDR2 SVGAGI. V lost 4 bases and J lost 4; bases outside the gene matches: 4.